A single sample gave rise to the 21 T cell receptor beta chains below, sequenced in a study of shared clonotypes between healthy human individuals. Sequencing used immunoSEQ multiplex PCR; TCRdb keeps in-frame clones, though not all of them. The sample records about 2.3 million clones, about 92% being singletons. Sequencing was performed on naive CD4+ T cells from PBMCs. The subset was: CD45RA+ positively selected. The receptors were sampled from a man aged 18 to 30 in good health. Some clones in this sample may be carry-over from other donors' samples.

The chain employs TRBV7-3 and TRBJ2-1; the match to TRBD2 covers 12 bases. Unmatched junction bases numbered 10, after V lost 5 bases and J lost 8 bases. Germline CDR1 SGHTA, CDR2 FQGTGA. This CDR3 is 16 amino acids long. The CDR3 nucleotides are TGTGCCAGCAGCCTACGGACTAGCGGGGCGAGGGATGAGCAGTTCTTC. Amino acid sequence: CASSLRTSGARDEQFF.

The rearrangement joins TRBV28 to TRBJ2-5, with 7 nucleotides matching TRBD1. Germline V lookup: CDR1 MDHEN, CDR2 SYDVKM. The CDR3 length is 17 residues. V trimming: 6 bases; J trimming: 4 bases; junction bases outside the gene matches: 17. The CDR3 loop reads CASSSPTGTAWGETQYF. CDR3 nucleotides: TGTGCCAGCAGCTCACCTACCGGGACAGCCTGGGGAGAGACCCAGTACTTC.

Here the CDR3 reads CASSRDYANFF. The DNA of the CDR3 is TGTGCCAGCAGTCGGGACTATGCCAATTTCTTC. This chain joins TRBV28 and TRBJ2-1, with TRBD2 matching 7 bases. Germline assignment: CDR1 MDHEN and CDR2 SYDVKM. V lost 5 bases and J lost 16; bases outside the gene matches: 8. This CDR3 region has 11 residues.

V and J are TRBV7-9 and TRBJ2-7; D is perhaps TRBD2 (6 bases). With 4 bases removed from V and 6 bases from J, the gap between germline ends came to 22 bases. Germline CDR1 is SEHNR and CDR2 is FQNEAQ (reference sequence). The CDR3 covers 16 residues. The CDR3: CASSWGGNPAAGEQYF. The CDR3 DNA is TGTGCCAGCAGCTGGGGCGGGAACCCAGCAGCTGGCGAGCAGTACTTC. Drawing the rest from reference TRBV7-9 and TRBJ2-7, the complete variable domain is DTGVSQNPRHKITKRGQNVTFRCDPISEHNRLYWYRQTLGQGPEFLTYFQNEAQLEKSRLLSDRFSAERPKGSFSTLEIQRTEQGDSAMYLCASSWGGNPAAGEQYFGPGTRLTVT.

The chain links TRBV30 to TRBJ2-1; 9 bases agree with TRBD1. Germline values: CDR1 GTSNPN, CDR2 SVGIG (reference sequence). The CDR3 sequence is 14 residues long. Trimming at V came to 5 bases and at J to 9 bases, leaving 11 bases not matched to a gene. In DNA form, the CDR3 reads TGTGCCTGGGTGTCCGGGACAGGGATCGGTGAGCAGTTCTTC. Translating it yields CAWVSGTGIGEQFF.

This clone was picked up one time. The chain uses TRBV11-2 and TRBJ2-7; TRBD2 is a possible D gene (5 bases). V was shortened by 1 base and J by 9 bases, with 10 bases between the two germline ends. The length of the CDR3 is 12 residues. Germline-derived CDR1 and CDR2 are SGHAT and FQNNGV. The CDR3, as DNA: TGTGCCAGCAGCTTAGTTGCGGGTCTGCAGTACTTC. It encodes CASSLVAGLQYF.

In its sample, this clone was seen once. This chain uses TRBV5-8 with TRBJ2-3, with 13 bases fitting TRBD2. The V gene's germline CDR1 is SGHTS and CDR2 YDEGEE. CDR3 length: 17 amino acids. The V segment lost 4 bases and the J segment 0 bases; nucleotides outside the gene matches: 5. In nucleotides, the CDR3 is TGTGCCAGCAGCCTGGGACTAGCGGGGACCAGCACAGATACGCAGTATTTT. This sequence encodes CASSLGLAGTSTDTQYF.

The chain has TRBV5-1 and TRBJ2-6, with unresolved D. Trimming stripped 2 bases from V and 4 bases from J, with 10 bases between. The CDR3 is 15 amino acids. Germline CDR1 and CDR2: SGHRS and YFSETQ. CDR3 region: CASSFAGSGANVLTF. DNA of the CDR3: TGCGCCAGCAGCTTTGCTGGGTCCGGGGCCAACGTCCTGACTTTC.

The J gene is TRBJ1-2, the V gene TRBV6-5; D is unclear. CDR1 is MNHEY, CDR2 SVGAGI, per germline. CDR3 length: 13 amino acids. V was cut by 6 bases and J by 3 bases, with 11 bases left in between. DNA of the CDR3: TGTGCCAGCAGCGCGGGGTGGGACTATGGCTACACCTTC. Translation: CASSAGWDYGYTF.

V gene TRBV5-1 combines with J gene TRBJ1-2; D not resolved. V dropped 0 bases and J dropped 2 bases, with 8 bases sitting between them. The CDR3 sequence is 14 residues long. Germline V gene data show CDR1 as SGHRS and CDR2 as YFSETQ. The CDR3: CASSLVTQNYGYTF. DNA of the CDR3: TGCGCCAGCAGCTTGGTTACACAGAACTATGGCTACACCTTC.

A single count supports this clone. The chain uses TRBV6-4 and TRBJ2-1; D is unresolved. Per the germline V gene, CDR1 is MRHNA and CDR2 is SNTAGT. The CDR3 spans 15 residues. V lost 0 bases and J lost 5, with 11 bases in between. The DNA for the CDR3 is TGTGCCAGCAGTGACTCGAGAACAGCCAACAATGAGCAGTTCTTC. Translation: CASSDSRTANNEQFF.

This clone was counted between two and nine times. The chain links TRBV6-5 to TRBJ1-4, with a tentative D call TRBD1 (5 bases). The CDR3 has 13 amino acids. V was trimmed by 0 bases and J by 14 bases, leaving 13 bases between them. Germline V gives CDR1 MNHEY, CDR2 SVGAGI. The CDR3 sequence is CASSYSGQGVLFF. The CDR3 region has the DNA TGTGCCAGCAGTTACTCAGGCCAGGGAGTTCTGTTTTTT.

The CDR3 sequence: CASSFGANSPLHF. The CDR3 coding sequence is TGTGCCAGCAGTTTTGGGGCAAATTCACCCCTCCACTTT. The V gene is TRBV6-6, the J gene TRBJ1-6, with D possibly being TRBD1 (5 bases). Trimming shortened V by 4 bases and J by 7 bases, and 8 bases separated the two germline ends. There are 13 residues in the CDR3. CDR1 and CDR2 (germline): MNHNY, SVGAGI (reference sequence).

The V call is TRBV4-1, the J call TRBJ2-1; 10 nucleotides align to TRBD2. The CDR3 sequence is 15 residues long. V shed 5 bases, J shed 8 bases, and the junction held 9 bases outside the gene matches. Germline V gene data show CDR1 as MGHRA and CDR2 as YSYEKL. CDR3 residues: CASSALAGIGDEQFF. The CDR3 DNA reads as TGCGCCAGCAGCGCACTAGCGGGAATCGGCGATGAGCAGTTCTTC.

The rearrangement joins TRBV7-9 to TRBJ2-7; D is uncertain. The length of the CDR3 is 11 residues. The V end lost 8 bases, the J end lost 5 bases, and 10 bases lay between the germline ends. The germline CDR1 and CDR2 sequences are SEHNR and FQNEAQ (reference sequence). CDR3 sequence (DNA): TGTGCCAGCGGATCTTATGACGAGCAGTACTTC. Its translation: CASGSYDEQYF.

The V and J genes are TRBV7-9 and TRBJ2-7, with 7 nucleotides matching TRBD2. There are 14 residues in the CDR3. The V segment lost 0 bases and the J segment 3 bases; nucleotides outside the gene matches: 2. In germline, CDR1 is SEHNR, CDR2 FQNEAQ (reference sequence). In DNA form, the CDR3 reads TGTGCCAGCAGCTTAGCGAGCGGGGTCTACGAGCAGTACTTC. This sequence encodes CASSLASGVYEQYF.

V is TRBV7-2 and J is TRBJ2-5; weak D call: TRBD1 (6 bases). This CDR3 has 15 amino acids. V lost 2 bases, J lost 4 bases, and 14 bases lay in between. CDR1 is SGHTA and CDR2 is FQGNSA in the germline V gene. This CDR3 is CASSLYGVGAETQYF. CDR3 nucleotides: TGTGCCAGCAGCTTATACGGGGTGGGGGCAGAGACCCAGTACTTC.

The chain has TRBV28 and TRBJ2-6; D possibly corresponds to TRBD1 (6 bases). The germline CDR1 and CDR2 sequences are MDHEN and SYDVKM. V was clipped by 6 bases and J by 5 bases, with 14 bases between them. The CDR3 runs 15 residues. The CDR3 nucleotides read TGTGCCAGCAGCCCCAGTGGGGACAGGGCCAACGTCCTGACTTTC. Translating it yields CASSPSGDRANVLTF.

The rearrangement joins TRBV18 to TRBJ2-7; TRBD2 matches 8 bases. Per germline, CDR1 KGHSH and CDR2 LQKENI. V lost 5 bases and J lost 3; bases outside the gene matches: 12. This CDR3 has 16 amino acids. The CDR3 sequence: CASSKLSGSVNYEQYF. The CDR3 DNA sequence: TGTGCCAGCTCAAAATTGAGCGGGAGTGTTAACTACGAGCAGTACTTC.

The genes are TRBV10-1 and TRBJ2-3, with 11 bases identical to TRBD2. Germline V CDR1 and CDR2: WNHNN, SYGVQD (reference sequence). The CDR3 is 15 residues long. The ends lost 3 bases at V and 6 bases at J; junction bases unmatched: 5. CDR3 sequence reads: CASSDSGRADDTQYF. The CDR3 DNA reads as TGCGCCAGCAGTGATAGCGGGAGGGCAGATGATACGCAGTATTTT.

This rearrangement joins TRBV7-9 to TRBJ1-6; no firm D call. The CDR3 is made up of 15 amino acids. CDR1 is SEHNR and CDR2 is FQNEAQ in the germline V gene (reference sequence). The V end was cut by 0 bases, the J end by 5 bases, with 8 bases between. The CDR3 DNA reads as TGTGCCAGCAGCTTAGCGAATGGGGATAATTCACCCCTCCACTTT. This codes for CASSLANGDNSPLHF.